The entry that follows covers one T cell receptor (beta chain) sequence. What it recognizes is unknown. Researchers used genomic DNA as the template to profile TCR beta VDJ and CDR3. One entry per CDR3 protein results from TCRdb running MiXCR on the reads. The sample carries around 180,000 distinct CDR3 sequences, less than 60% recorded once. These data are taken from a study of CD8+CD57+ T cells in acquired aplastic anemia. General study points: The study found no significant CD8+ Simpson's diversity difference between patients and controls.

The sequenced patients had an expansion of CD8+CD57+ cells seen by flow cytometry. J lost 5 bases, V lost 7 bases, and 11 bases had no gene match. Germline CDR1 reads WSHSY; CDR2 reads SAAADI. CDR3 length: 15 amino acids. This chain connects TRBV10-2 to TRBJ1-5, with 7 bases aligning to TRBD1. The sequence was obtained from a human donor with aplastic anemia. Specimen: sorted CD4+, CD8+, or CD8+CD57+ T cells (not recorded which) from PBMCs. The CDR3 sequence: CASTRQGPPYQPQHF. The DNA for the CDR3 is TGCGCCAGCACTAGACAGGGTCCACCTTATCAGCCCCAGCATTTT.